A selection of T cell receptor beta chains follows, all from one sample in a study of blood T cell repertoires in COVID-19. Assay: immunoSEQ multiplex PCR; the TCRdb copy retains only in-frame clones and omits some. The data show roughly 160,000 clones, approximately 86% seen once. The sequenced sample consisted of peripheral blood. The receptors were gathered from a man aged 55 to 69 with COVID-19, enrolled during active disease. The CDR3 runs from the conserved cysteine through the conserved F or W. D genes are given only for firm matches. Part of the rows lack a size; the others show once, few, many or a class for expanded clones.

j_call d_call v_call clone_size cdr3_nt cdr3_aa
TRBJ2-7 TRBD2 TRBV7-2 - TGTGCCAGCAGCAAGACTAGCGGCCCCTACGAGCAGTACTTC CASSKTSGPYEQYF
TRBJ1-6 TRBD1 TRBV3-1/TRBV3-2 - TGTGCCAGCAGCCAAGATCGGACAGGGGGCCGCCTCTATAATTCACCCCTCCACTTT CASSQDRTGGRLYNSPLHF
TRBJ1-2 TRBD1 TRBV5-6 - TGTGCCAGCAGCTTGAGCACACAGGGGGCGCGGGGCTACACCTTC CASSLSTQGARGYTF
TRBJ2-2 - TRBV3-1/TRBV3-2 once TGTGCCAGCAGACGCTTCAGGGCCGGGGAGCTGTTTTTT CASRRFRAGELFF
TRBJ2-2 - TRBV14 - TGTGCCAGCAGCCTATGGGGCGGCTCGAACACCGGGGAGCTGTTTTTT CASSLWGGSNTGELFF
TRBJ2-5 - TRBV7-2 - TGTGCCAGCAGCTTAGAAGCAGAGACCCAGTACTTC CASSLEAETQYF
TRBJ1-2 TRBD1 TRBV5-5 once TGTGCCAGCAGCTCGACAGGGAACTATGGCTACACCTTC CASSSTGNYGYTF
TRBJ2-1 TRBD2 TRBV11-2 - TGTGCCAGCAGCTTAGTAGGGGTAGCGGGAATGGACAATGAGCAGTTCTTC CASSLVGVAGMDNEQFF
TRBJ1-2 - TRBV28 - TGTGCCAGCAGACCCCCGACACGAAACTATGGCTACACCTTC CASRPPTRNYGYTF
TRBJ2-2 - TRBV14 - TGTGCCAGCAGCCAATGGTCGCAGACCGGGGAGCTGTTTTTT CASSQWSQTGELFF
TRBJ1-2 - TRBV5-6 - TGTGCCAGCAGCTTGTTACCAGGGGCCTATGGCTACACCTTC CASSLLPGAYGYTF
TRBJ1-5 - TRBV6-6 - TGTGCCAGCAGTTCGCCAAGGGGGGGAAATCAGCCCCAGCATTTT CASSSPRGGNQPQHF
TRBJ1-2 TRBD1 TRBV12-3/TRBV12-4 - TGTGCCAGCAGGCAACAGGGGGCTGGGGGCTACACCTTC CASRQQGAGGYTF